Listed below are T cell receptor beta chains from one sample, sequenced in a study of CD8 T cells in Susac syndrome. TCRdb fed the immunoSEQ multiplex PCR reads into MiXCR, producing one record per CDR3 protein. The sample lists about 140,000 distinct CDR3 sequences, approximately 94% occurring once. Sequencing was performed on CD4+ T cells from PBMCs. The receptors here all came from a human donor in good health. The CDR3 runs from the conserved cysteine through the conserved F or W. D genes are given only for firm matches. Clone size is not always given. Where it is, it says once, few, many or a class for expanded clones.

D gene	clone size	V gene	J gene	CDR3 DNA	CDR3 protein
TRBD2	-	TRBV5-1	TRBJ2-3	TGCGCCAGCAGCTTGCGGGGGGTCCTCACAGATACGCAGTATTTT	CASSLRGVLTDTQYF
TRBD2	-	TRBV19	TRBJ2-3	TGTGCCAGTAGTTTCTCTAGCGGGAGTGGCCCAGATACGCAGTATTTT	CASSFSSGSGPDTQYF
TRBD2	-	TRBV3-1	TRBJ2-7	TGTGCCAGCAGCCATAGCGGGAGTTACGAGGGGAACGAGCAGTACTTC	CASSHSGSYEGNEQYF
-	-	TRBV30	TRBJ1-5	TGTGCCTGGAGTGCCGGGTCAAATAGCAATCAGCCCCAGCATTTT	CAWSAGSNSNQPQHF
TRBD2	-	TRBV9	TRBJ2-3	TGTGCCAGCAGCAAACAAGGACTAGCGGGACTAGATACGCAGTATTTT	CASSKQGLAGLDTQYF
TRBD2	-	TRBV3-1	TRBJ2-7	TGTGCCAGCAGCCAAGAATTTTTGGCAGCCCCGGGACTAGCGGGAGAGAACAGGTACGAGCAGTACTTC	CASSQEFLAAPGLAGENRYEQYF
TRBD2	-	TRBV15	TRBJ2-5	TGTGCCACCAGCAGGCGGACGGGGAGGGCTCAAGAGACCCAGTACTTC	CATSRRTGRAQETQYF
-	-	TRBV7-6	TRBJ2-7	TGTGCCAGCAGCTTAGACGTTCGCGAGCAGTACTTC	CASSLDVREQYF
-	few	TRBV29-1	TRBJ1-1	TGCAGCGTTGTGGTCCTGGCAGGCAAAGCTTTCTTT	CSVVVLAGKAFF
-	once	TRBV12-3/TRBV12-4	TRBJ2-7	TGTGCCAGCAGTTCAGACCTTTTAGCTGTCGAGCAGTACTTC	CASSSDLLAVEQYF
-	-	TRBV12-3/TRBV12-4	TRBJ2-2	TGTGCCAGCAGTTCCTGGCGGGGCGGGGAGCTGTTTTTT	CASSSWRGGELFF
-	-	TRBV5-6	TRBJ2-1	TGTGCCAGCAGCGTGCGGAATGAGCAGTTCTTC	CASSVRNEQFF
-	-	TRBV7-9	TRBJ1-2	TGTGCCAGCAGCTTGACCACCAGATCGACCCATGGCTACACCTTC	CASSLTTRSTHGYTF
TRBD1	-	TRBV20-1	TRBJ2-7	TGCAGTGCTCAACGGACAGGGGGATACGAGCAGTACTTC	CSAQRTGGYEQYF
-	-	TRBV12-3/TRBV12-4	TRBJ2-2	TGTGCCAGCAGTTTAGGAGGGCCCTCCCCCGGGGAGCTGTTTTTT	CASSLGGPSPGELFF
TRBD1	-	TRBV27	TRBJ2-1	TGTGCCAGCAGATTCACAGGGGGGTCCTACAATGAGCAGTTCTTC	CASRFTGGSYNEQFF
TRBD2	-	TRBV12-3/TRBV12-4	TRBJ2-1	TGTGCCAGCAGTCCCTGGAGCGGGAGGAGGGGTGAGCAGTTCTTC	CASSPWSGRRGEQFF
-	few	TRBV20-1	TRBJ2-7	TGCAGTGCTAGGTCGGCGGGGAGCTCCTACGAGCAGTACTTC	CSARSAGSSYEQYF
TRBD2	-	TRBV24-1	TRBJ2-1	TGTGCCACCAGTGATTTGATGGGGGGAGCGGGAGGAATCCCTGAGCAGTTCTTC	CATSDLMGGAGGIPEQFF
TRBD2	-	TRBV3-1	TRBJ2-1	TGTGCCAGCAGCCTGACTAGCGGCCCCAATGAGCAGTTCTTC	CASSLTSGPNEQFF
-	-	TRBV3-1	TRBJ2-3	TGTGCCAGCAGCCAAGATGCGGTACTGCACACAGATACGCAGTATTTT	CASSQDAVLHTDTQYF
-	once	TRBV7-3	TRBJ1-1	TGTGCCAGCACCTCAAGTCCCGGGAACACTGAAGCTTTCTTT	CASTSSPGNTEAFF
TRBD1	-	TRBV19	TRBJ2-7	TGTGCCAGTAGTATAGCACAGGGGGCAAACTACGAGCAGTACTTC	CASSIAQGANYEQYF
-	-	TRBV4-2	TRBJ2-7	TGTGCCAGCAGCCAAGACGGGACGGTAGTATCCTACGAGCAGTACTTC	CASSQDGTVVSYEQYF
-	-	TRBV11-2	TRBJ2-5	TGTGCCACCGTCGGGGGTACCCCGGGGACCCAGTACTTC	CATVGGTPGTQYF
-	-	TRBV9	TRBJ2-7	TGTGCCAGCAGCCCCAGCCAAAGGTTGTACGAGCAGTACTTC	CASSPSQRLYEQYF
TRBD2	-	TRBV2	TRBJ2-3	TGTGCCAGCAGTGGGGCTAGCGGCTTCACAGATACGCAGTATTTT	CASSGASGFTDTQYF
TRBD2	-	TRBV18	TRBJ2-7	TGTGCCAGCTCTCCCCTCGCTAGCGGGAGGGTGGGACCCTACGAGCAGTACTTC	CASSPLASGRVGPYEQYF
TRBD2	-	TRBV20-1	TRBJ2-1	TGCAGTGCCACTAGCGAGTGGTACAATGAGCAGTTCTTC	CSATSEWYNEQFF
-	-	TRBV19	TRBJ2-7	TGTGCCAGTAGTAATTTCCGAGACAGGAAAACCTACGAGCAGTACTTC	CASSNFRDRKTYEQYF
-	-	TRBV6-5	TRBJ1-4	TGTGCCAGCAGTTACAGGAGAGAAAAACTGTTTTTT	CASSYRREKLFF
TRBD2	-	TRBV4-1	TRBJ2-7	TGCGCCAGTGCCTGGGGTTCCCCCATAGAGACGGGAGGTCCTTACGAGCAGTACTTC	CASAWGSPIETGGPYEQYF
-	-	TRBV19	TRBJ2-2	TGTGCCAGTAGTATGGGGGAGCGATGGGCCGGGGAGCTGTTTTTT	CASSMGERWAGELFF
-	-	TRBV5-1	TRBJ1-1	TGCGCCAGCAGTCAAGGGGTGGCCCCCTGGACTGAAGCTTTCTTT	CASSQGVAPWTEAFF
TRBD2	-	TRBV5-6	TRBJ2-3	TGTGCCAGCAGCTTGTGGGATCTAGCGGGATGGGTCACAGATACGCAGTATTTT	CASSLWDLAGWVTDTQYF
TRBD1	-	TRBV15	TRBJ2-2	TGTGCCACCAGCAGAGGCGGGGAACAGGGGGGCACCGGGGAGCTGTTTTTT	CATSRGGEQGGTGELFF
-	-	TRBV20-1	TRBJ1-3	TGCAGTGTGATCCCAGTGACTCTTGGAAACACCATATATTTT	CSVIPVTLGNTIYF
-	-	TRBV27	TRBJ2-6	TGTGCCAGCAGGATTTCTGGGGCCAACGTCCTGACTTTC	CASRISGANVLTF
-	-	TRBV3-1	TRBJ1-1	TGTGCCAGCATGTTCACGGGGGGGCTGGACACTGAAGCTTTCTTT	CASMFTGGLDTEAFF
-	-	TRBV5-5	TRBJ2-7	TGTGCCAGCAGCTTCCCAACTAGTAACGAGCAGTACTTC	CASSFPTSNEQYF
TRBD2	-	TRBV5-1	TRBJ2-4	TGCGCCAGCAGCTTGGCTAGCGGGAGGGCCGGATACGCCAAAAACATTCAGTACTTC	CASSLASGRAGYAKNIQYF
-	-	TRBV9	TRBJ2-1	TGTGCCAGCAGCGTAGATGGGCTTACCTACAATGAGCAGTTCTTC	CASSVDGLTYNEQFF
-	-	TRBV7-9	TRBJ2-7	TGTGCCAGCAGCCTGGGAGGCGGAGCCTACGAGCAGTACTTC	CASSLGGGAYEQYF
TRBD2	-	TRBV7-3	TRBJ2-4	TGTGCCAGCAGCTTAACGGCTAGCGGAGCCAAAAACATTCAGTACTTC	CASSLTASGAKNIQYF
-	-	TRBV30	TRBJ1-4	TGTGCCTGGAGTCCCACACTGGGTCCAGCAACTAATGAAAAACTGTTTTTT	CAWSPTLGPATNEKLFF